This TCR beta chain was documented in a study of T cell responses to AZD1222 COVID-19 vaccine (dated by TCRdb to about 2021). About the study as a whole: Because spike-specific TCR depth and breadth did not differ between the two schedules, AZD1222 recipients who got a second dose at roughly 4 weeks were pooled with those who got a second dose at roughly 12 weeks. Trial participants were enrolled by age into 18-55, 56-69 and 70-plus year subgroups, with roughly 150, 30 and 60 TCR-sequenced participants respectively. A total of 230 to 250 trial participants underwent TCR sequencing, of whom 207 received two doses of AZD1222 and some 25 received two doses of the MenACWY control vaccine. Study-level results and caveats: Conclusions about previously exposed vaccinees were limited because only 6 or 7 AZD1222 recipients were SARS-CoV-2 seropositive at baseline. Spike-specific TCR breadth and depth rose significantly after two AZD1222 doses compared with day 0 and with MenACWY recipients. Reportedly, almost half of the unique spike-specific TCRs recognized epitopes lying outside the regions that are mutated in the B.1.351 and B.1.1.7 variants. Because no day 14 peak-response samples were available, repertoires were characterized only after the peak T cell response. Most participants were white British and females outnumbered males, and the authors suggested that clonal diversity may have been underestimated. In the small 56-69-year group, the increase in depth fell short of significance, most likely because of low power. CD4 TCRs associated with the vaccine covered the entire spike protein, and the dominant responses were in regions 160-218 and 743-854.

The CDR3 regions of human TCRbeta chains were analyzed by immunosequencing. In the source study's methods: Repertoire TCRs were matched against a reference library of SARS-CoV-2-specific TCRs generated with the MIRA antigen-specificity platform. Breadth was defined as the fraction of unique TCRs that were SARS-CoV-2-associated. Depth was defined as the fraction of total T cells that were SARS-CoV-2-associated. Using the MIRA data, each spike-specific TCR was mapped to the spike region that the TCR reacts to and placed in a CD4 or CD8 class. Log10-transformed breadth and depth values were compared by one-way ANOVA with Sidak's multiple comparisons tests. What TCRdb holds here is the immuneACCESS table cut down to in-frame rearrangements. Part of the clones is not present; checked against another copy, under half of the missing clones reflect an unresolved V gene, and the others are unexplained. V and J calls plus clone size are reproduced from that table; the DNA served to infer D and trimming. This sample comprises under 300,000 clones, 80% to 95% of them detected only once. Approximately 0.52% of the sample lies in the top ten.

About this clone itself: Its antigen has not been determined. No base qualities exist here, and no much larger clone lies one base off it.

Explained via the paper, the time point label denotes: baseline before first vaccination. Samples from vaccinated people were obtained from the UK trials COV001 and COV002, which included a single-blind randomized controlled phase 2/3 trial of AZD1222 (ChAdOx1 nCoV-19) in healthy adults. For TCRbeta chain sequencing, PBMC samples were collected from trial participants at day 0 and at day 28 after the second dose. V is pared back by 3 bases and J by 7 bases, with 13 bases lying between the germline termini. The CDR3 has 14 amino acids, counting the end cysteine and phenylalanine. CDR3 DNA is the only sequence kept; it has 42 bases, read in frame from the first base. CDR1 and CDR2 were assigned from the germline V gene as SGHTA and FQGNSA.

The receptor's source is an adult in good health. The specimen comprised peripheral blood, sampled on day 0 of AZD1222 vaccination. The rearrangement combines TRBV7-2 with TRBJ2-1, with the D gene not clear enough to name. The nucleotides read TGTGCCAGCAGCTTCCGCCCCGACGGTAATGAGCAGTTCTTC. Its translation reads: CASSFRPDGNEQFF.